The T cell receptor (beta chain) described here comes from a study of blood T cell repertoires in COVID-19. Overall study context: The United States, Italy and Spain provided the acute and convalescent COVID-19 samples. Nucleic acid was either cDNA or gDNA, and it came from T cells, B-cell-depleted T cells, or PBMCs.

Clones were read by immunoSEQ multiplex PCR, and TCRdb kept only the in-frame ones, dropping some. The table lists roughly 300,000 clones, nearly 90% of them singletons. The CDR3 consists of 14 residues. Germline V gene data show CDR1 as SGDLS and CDR2 as YYNGEE. V was clipped by 0 bases and J by 5 bases; unmatched bases: 4. Clinical history reported by participants formed the basis on which cohorts were assigned. The recovered donors of Cohort 3 showed two negative PCRs, clearance, or symptom resolution. V is TRBV9 and J is TRBJ1-2, with 7 nucleotides matching TRBD1. This TCR derives from a woman aged 25 to 39 who had recovered from COVID-19. Sequencing input: PBMCs or T cells enriched from blood (not recorded which). The DNA of the CDR3 is TGTGCCAGCAGCGTAGGGGACAGAAAATATGGCTACACCTTC. Its protein is CASSVGDRKYGYTF.